These T cell receptor beta chains were read from a single sample in a study of sequential checkpoint blockade in melanoma. Sequencing used immunoSEQ multiplex PCR; TCRdb keeps in-frame clones, though not all of them. Altogether about 38,000 clones are present, over 75% being singletons, with the ten largest covering 9.5% to 15%. The sequencing here drew on CD8+ T cells sorted from blood (inferred from file names), taken from a patient given nivolumab and ipilimumab in sequence. These receptor sequences come from a human donor with melanoma. CDR3s include the opening cysteine and the closing phenylalanine or tryptophan. D genes are given only for firm matches. Size values are once, few and many counts, or a class for expanded clones, and some rows have none.

v_call: TRBV11-3
clone_size: -
d_call: -
j_call: TRBJ2-1
cdr3_aa: CASSLAPGYNEQFF
cdr3_nt: TGTGCCAGCAGCTTAGCCCCAGGGTACAATGAGCAGTTCTTC

v_call: TRBV5-6
clone_size: -
d_call: -
j_call: TRBJ1-1
cdr3_aa: CASSFWGSQNTEAFF
cdr3_nt: TGTGCCAGCAGCTTTTGGGGCAGCCAGAACACTGAAGCTTTCTTT

v_call: TRBV7-9
clone_size: -
d_call: TRBD1
j_call: TRBJ2-1
cdr3_aa: CASSLSLGTGGFNEQFF
cdr3_nt: TGTGCCAGCAGCTTAAGCTTAGGGACAGGGGGCTTTAATGAGCAGTTCTTC

v_call: TRBV27
clone_size: -
d_call: -
j_call: TRBJ2-2
cdr3_aa: CASRPRGGAFNTGELFF
cdr3_nt: TGTGCCAGCAGACCACGAGGGGGAGCCTTTAACACCGGGGAGCTGTTTTTT

v_call: TRBV9
clone_size: -
d_call: TRBD1
j_call: TRBJ2-3
cdr3_aa: CASSQSGTGVTDTQYF
cdr3_nt: TGTGCCAGCAGTCAGTCCGGGACAGGGGTTACAGATACGCAGTATTTT

v_call: TRBV7-9
clone_size: once
d_call: TRBD2
j_call: TRBJ2-5
cdr3_aa: CASSPPRGDGETQYF
cdr3_nt: TGTGCCAGCAGCCCCCCCCGGGGGGATGGGGAGACCCAGTACTTC

v_call: TRBV7-3
clone_size: -
d_call: TRBD1
j_call: TRBJ2-2
cdr3_aa: CASSLFGDRGLGGELFF
cdr3_nt: TGTGCCAGCAGCTTGTTCGGTGACAGGGGGCTCGGCGGGGAGCTGTTTTTT

v_call: TRBV7-8
clone_size: -
d_call: -
j_call: TRBJ2-1
cdr3_aa: CASSLHPLYSYNEQFF
cdr3_nt: TGTGCCAGCAGCTTACACCCCCTCTACTCCTACAATGAGCAGTTCTTC

v_call: TRBV5-4
clone_size: -
d_call: TRBD2
j_call: TRBJ2-7
cdr3_aa: CASSPGGVGYEQYF
cdr3_nt: TGTGCCAGCAGCCCCGGGGGGGTAGGCTACGAGCAGTACTTC

v_call: TRBV7-7
clone_size: -
d_call: -
j_call: TRBJ2-1
cdr3_aa: CASSLRLEFYNEQFF
cdr3_nt: TGTGCTAGCAGCTTAAGACTAGAGTTCTACAATGAGCAGTTCTTC